Listed below are T cell receptor beta chains from one sample, sequenced in a study of metastatic and nonmetastatic thyroid tumors. MiXCR was used by TCRdb to re-call the PCR reads. The repertoire holds about 19,000 clones, with approximately 29% as singletons. The specimen sequenced was adjacent normal tissue. All receptors derive from a female donor with papillary thyroid cancer or a benign thyroid nodule (not recorded which). Some clones in this sample may be carry-over from other donors' samples. Each CDR3 is given with its conserved first and last residue. The order of the fields is J gene, D gene, clone size, V gene, CDR3 DNA, CDR3 protein. D genes are given only for firm matches. Rows may omit the clone size; those that give it use once, few, many or a size class.

TRBJ1-6 NA few TRBV28 TGTGCCAGCAGTTTTGCTGGCAATTCACCCCTCCACTTT CASSFAGNSPLHF
TRBJ2-1 NA many TRBV20-1 TGCAGTGCTAGTTTTGCAGGACGGGATGAGCAGTTCTTC CSASFAGRDEQFF
TRBJ1-1 NA many TRBV30 TGTGCCTGGAGTGTAGGGGGGGGTGAGGGGACTGAAGCTTTCTTT CAWSVGGGEGTEAFF
TRBJ2-7 NA many TRBV9 TGTGCCAGCAGCGTAGCCCAGGGGGGCGAGCAGTACTTC CASSVAQGGEQYF
TRBJ2-1 TRBD2 NA TRBV3-1 TGTGCCAGCAGCCAAGGTCTAGCGGGAAGCCCGCAGCAGTTCTTC CASSQGLAGSPQQFF
TRBJ2-5 NA many TRBV18 TGTGCCAGCTCAGCAGGGACGGCCCAAGAGACCCAGTACTTC CASSAGTAQETQYF
TRBJ1-3 TRBD1 few TRBV27 TGTGCCAGCAGTCAAGGGACAGAATTAAACACCATATATTTT CASSQGTELNTIYF
TRBJ2-6 TRBD1 many TRBV7-3 TGTGCCAGCAGCCCTCAGGGGGCGGCCATCTCTGGGGCCAACGTCCTGACCTTC CASSPQGAAISGANVLTF
TRBJ2-1 NA NA TRBV5-1 TGCGCCAGCAGGGCTACATATAGCTCCTACAATGAGCAGTTCTTC CASRATYSSYNEQFF
TRBJ1-5 TRBD1 medium-sized TRBV19 TGTGCCAGTAGCCCGACAGGGTTTAGCAATCAGCCCCAGCATTTT CASSPTGFSNQPQHF
TRBJ2-1 NA NA TRBV7-9 TGTGCCAGCGGGCAAAGCAATGAGCAGTTCTTC CASGQSNEQFF
TRBJ1-2 NA NA TRBV5-1 TGCGCCAGCAGCTTGTCCGCACAGGGAGGTGGTGGCTACACCTTC CASSLSAQGGGGYTF
TRBJ2-2 TRBD2 NA TRBV5-1 TGCGCCAGCAGCCCGATGACTAGCGCTAACACCGGGGAGCTGTTTTTT CASSPMTSANTGELFF
TRBJ2-7 NA NA TRBV6-1 TGTGCCACCTATGATGGGTCAAGGCAGTACTTC CATYDGSRQYF
TRBJ2-1 TRBD1 many TRBV13 TGTGCCAGCAGCTTAGGGACAGGGCGTGAGCAGTTCTTC CASSLGTGREQFF
TRBJ2-1 TRBD2 NA TRBV6-2/TRBV6-3 TGTGCCAGCAGTCAACCTGGGGCGGGAGGGCCTAATGAGCAGTTCTTC CASSQPGAGGPNEQFF
TRBJ1-2 NA NA TRBV18 TGTGCCAGCTCAACGACATCCGGGGGGCTAGCCTATAACTATGGCTACACCTTC CASSTTSGGLAYNYGYTF
TRBJ1-2 NA NA TRBV6-1 TGTGCCAGCAGTAGAGACACCCTGGATGGCTACACCTTC CASSRDTLDGYTF
TRBJ1-3 TRBD1 NA TRBV9 TGTGCCAGCAGCGCCCAGACAGGGGGCATTGGAAACACCATATATTTT CASSAQTGGIGNTIYF
TRBJ1-2 TRBD1 NA TRBV30 TGTGCCCAGCGCCAGGGGGACTATGGCTACACCTTC CAQRQGDYGYTF
TRBJ1-2 NA medium-sized TRBV6-5 TGTGCCAGCAGTTACTTTGAGGGAAATGGCTACACCTTC CASSYFEGNGYTF
TRBJ1-1 TRBD1 many TRBV5-1 TGCGCCAGCAGCCCGGGACAGGTGAATACTGAAGCTTTCTTT CASSPGQVNTEAFF
TRBJ1-5 NA many TRBV28 TGTGCCAGCAGTTTATTCGCGGCGTTGAGGGTGAATAGCAATCAGCCCCAGCATTTT CASSLFAALRVNSNQPQHF
TRBJ2-1 NA NA TRBV6-2/TRBV6-3 TGTGCCAGCAGTCTCGGGGACTCCGAGCAGTTCTTC CASSLGDSEQFF
TRBJ1-2 TRBD1 NA TRBV5-1 TGCGCCAGCAGCTTGACAGGGGCAGGTGGCTATGGCTACACCTTC CASSLTGAGGYGYTF
TRBJ1-4 NA NA TRBV11-2 TGTGCCAGCAAAATAGGACCCGCTAGTGGAGAAAAACTGTTTTTT CASKIGPASGEKLFF
TRBJ1-2 TRBD1 NA TRBV7-3 TGTGCCAGCAGCCGACAGGGCAGTGGTGGCTACACCTTC CASSRQGSGGYTF
TRBJ2-2 TRBD1 few TRBV15 TGTGCCACCAGCAGAGGTACAGGGGGCACCGGGGAGCTGTTTTTT CATSRGTGGTGELFF
TRBJ1-5 TRBD1 medium-sized TRBV6-2/TRBV6-3 TGTGCCAGCACCGGAACAGGGGAACCCCAGCCCCAGCATTTT CASTGTGEPQPQHF
TRBJ1-6 TRBD1 NA TRBV6-1 TGTGCCAGCAGTCCCGACAGGGTTGATAATTCACCCCTCCACTTT CASSPDRVDNSPLHF
TRBJ1-2 TRBD1 medium-sized TRBV30 TGTGCCTGGAGTTCCCCAGGGGGCGTAAGCTATGGCTACACCTTC CAWSSPGGVSYGYTF
TRBJ2-7 TRBD1 few TRBV19 TGTGCCAGTAGTATAGGTGTGACAGGGGACGAGCAGTACTTC CASSIGVTGDEQYF
TRBJ2-5 TRBD2 many TRBV11-3 TGTGCCAGCAGCGTAGGGACTAGCGGCCAAGAGACCCAGTACTTC CASSVGTSGQETQYF
TRBJ2-7 TRBD2 NA TRBV30 TGTGCCTGGACCGGGACTAGCGCCTCGCGGTACTTC CAWTGTSASRYF
TRBJ2-5 NA NA TRBV6-5 TGTGCCAGCAGTTACTCGAGGCAGGGGAGGTTCTACTTC CASSYSRQGRFYF
TRBJ2-5 TRBD2 NA TRBV20-1 TGCAGTGCTAGCTCATTGACTAGCGCCCAAGAGACCCAGTACTTC CSASSLTSAQETQYF
TRBJ2-5 NA many TRBV7-6 TGTGCCAGCAGCCCTCCCGGGCAACAAGAGACCCAGTACTTC CASSPPGQQETQYF
TRBJ1-1 NA NA TRBV6-2/TRBV6-3 TGTGCCAGCAGTTACTCGATGACAGGCTTGGCCACTGAAGCTTTCTTT CASSYSMTGLATEAFF
TRBJ2-1 NA NA TRBV11-3 TGTGCCAGCAGCTTTGAGGGTGAGCAGTTCTTC CASSFEGEQFF
TRBJ1-2 NA few TRBV12-3/TRBV12-4 TGTGCCAGCAGCAAGGGGACTGGCTACACCTTC CASSKGTGYTF
TRBJ2-7 NA NA TRBV5-5 TGTGCCAGCAGCTTGTTCCAGGCCTACGAGCAGTACTTC CASSLFQAYEQYF
TRBJ1-1 NA few TRBV6-1 TGTGCCAGCAGTATATTGGGGGCGAACACTGAAGCTTTCTTT CASSILGANTEAFF
TRBJ2-1 NA many TRBV9 TGTGCCAGCAGCGTAGGAATGGGGGTCTATGGGGATGAGCAGTTCTTC CASSVGMGVYGDEQFF
TRBJ2-1 NA few TRBV6-5 TGTGCCAGCAGTTACGGAAGGGGAGGTGTAGACTGGATCAATGAGCAGTTCTTC CASSYGRGGVDWINEQFF
TRBJ2-1 TRBD2 NA TRBV20-1 TGCAGTGCTAGAGAGGTGACTAGCGGCTACAATGAGCAGTTCTTC CSAREVTSGYNEQFF
TRBJ2-3 TRBD2 many TRBV29-1 TGCAGCGTTTACGGACTAGCCAGAGCAGATACGCAGTATTTT CSVYGLARADTQYF
TRBJ1-6 TRBD1 NA TRBV2 TGTGCCAGCAGTGAAGGTGCAGGGGGCCGATGGTATAATTCACCCCTCCACTTT CASSEGAGGRWYNSPLHF
TRBJ2-1 NA NA TRBV19 TGTGCCAGTATTCTCGGCTCCTCACCCAACAATGAGCAGTTCTTC CASILGSSPNNEQFF
TRBJ1-1 NA medium-sized TRBV10-1 TGCGCCAGCAGTGAGTCATTGGGGGCTGAAGCTTTCTTT CASSESLGAEAFF
TRBJ1-4 NA NA TRBV9 TGTGCCAGCAGCGTAGAGGCAGACCAGTCAACTAATGAAAAACTGTTTTTT CASSVEADQSTNEKLFF
TRBJ2-7 NA NA TRBV6-1 TGTGCCAGCAGACGGTCCTACGAGCAGTACTTC CASRRSYEQYF
TRBJ1-1 NA NA TRBV20-1 TGCAGTGCTAGAGATGCAGGGGCAGGGACTGAAGCTTTCTTT CSARDAGAGTEAFF